The 16 T cell receptor beta chains below come from one sample, sequenced in a study of CD8+CD57+ T cells in acquired aplastic anemia. Patients chosen for sequencing had shown CD8+CD57+ cell expansion by flow cytometry. The use of genomic DNA as template underpinned the TCR beta VDJ and CDR3 profiling. From the reads, TCRdb called clonotypes with MiXCR, one entry per CDR3 protein. The table lists about 160,000 distinct CDR3 sequences, around half of them singletons, with approximately 2.8% in the top ten. The sample consisted of sorted CD4+, CD8+, or CD8+CD57+ T cells (not recorded which) from PBMCs. All receptors derive from a human donor with aplastic anemia.

This sequence joins TRBV20-1 and TRBJ1-2; D gene uncertain. The V gene's germline CDR1 is DFQATT and CDR2 SNEGSKA (reference sequence). V lost 5 bases, J lost 9 bases, and 10 bases lay in between. The CDR3 is 10 amino acids. The CDR3 region has the DNA TGCAGTGCTGACGGACTCAGCTACACCTTC. Translation: CSADGLSYTF.

This clonotype appeared once. This CDR3 is missing its conserved last phenylalanine or tryptophan, likely due to a read error. The V gene is TRBV19, the J gene TRBJ1-1, with 8 positions matching TRBD1. V shed 7 bases and J 1 base; nucleotides not matched to a gene: 8. Germline values: CDR1 LNHDA, CDR2 SQIVND (reference sequence). The CDR3 is made up of 15 amino acids. This CDR3 is CASTHRGTGNTEAFL. The CDR3 DNA follows: TGTGCCAGTACCCATAGGGGGACAGGGAACACTGAAGCTTTCCTT.

This clonotype appeared a single time. V is TRBV7-2 and J is TRBJ2-3; the match to TRBD2 covers 8 bases. This CDR3 spans 14 amino acids. Looked up from germline, CDR1 is SGHTA and CDR2 is FQGNSA. The junction had 7 bases not matched to a gene; V was cut back by 5 bases and J by 6 bases. The CDR3 here is CASSPTSGSDTQYF. In nucleotides, the CDR3 is TGTGCCAGCAGCCCTACTAGCGGATCGGATACGCAGTATTTT.

This clonotype was detected a few times. The chain recombines TRBV7-9 with TRBJ1-4; D uncertain. V lost 1 base and J 8 bases, leaving 8 bases between the germline ends. CDR3 length equals 13 residues. Germline V lookup: CDR1 SEHNR, CDR2 FQNEAQ (reference sequence). The CDR3 DNA reads TGTGCCAGCAGCTTAGACGGATACGAAAAACTGTTTTTT. Protein: CASSLDGYEKLFF.

This clonotype was seen a handful of times. The CDR3, as DNA: TGCAGCATGGATTGGGGGCAAGACAGGGCGTACGAGCAGTACTTC. Its protein product is CSMDWGQDRAYEQYF. The chain joins TRBV29-1 to TRBJ2-7; the match to TRBD1 covers 7 bases. V lost 8 bases, J lost 4 bases, and 17 bases stayed unmatched. This CDR3 is built from 15 residues. Per germline, CDR1 SQVTM and CDR2 ANQGSEA.

This clonotype has only one observation. The chain joins TRBV14 to TRBJ2-7; D is unclear. Germline-derived CDR1 and CDR2 are SGHDN and FVKESK. The CDR3 has 15 residues. Trimming shortened V by 1 base and J by 12 bases, and 22 bases separated the two germline ends. The CDR3 loop is CASSQGPVSKYSTYF. CDR3 DNA sequence: TGTGCCAGCAGCCAAGGACCGGTGTCAAAATACTCTACGTACTTC.

The V gene is TRBV6-1, the J gene TRBJ2-7; 11 nucleotides align to TRBD1. V shed 6 bases, J shed 7 bases, and the junction held 8 bases outside the gene matches. Germline V gene data show CDR1 as MNHNS and CDR2 as SASEGT. The CDR3 covers 14 residues. DNA of the CDR3: TGTGCCAGCAGCATAGGGGACAGGGGGGAAGAGCAGTACTTC. It encodes CASSIGDRGEEQYF.

This clonotype showed up just a few times. V usage is TRBV2 and J usage is TRBJ1-6, with D tentatively TRBD1 (5 bases). There are 16 residues in the CDR3. V shed 6 bases and J shed 8 bases, with 20 bases lying between them. Per germline, CDR1 SNHLY and CDR2 FYNNEI. The CDR3 DNA reads as TGTGCCAGCAGACAACGAGGGACGCGGACCTATTCACCCCTCCACTTT. This sequence encodes CASRQRGTRTYSPLHF.

This clonotype was seen many times. The chain is built from TRBV7-3 and TRBJ1-1; tentative D call: TRBD1 (6 bases). In germline, CDR1 is SGHTA, CDR2 FQGTGA. Trimming left V 2 bases short and J 6 bases short, with 7 bases between. The CDR3 consists of 12 residues. The DNA of the CDR3 is TGTGCCAGCAGCTTAGGGGGCCCTGAAGCTTTCTTT. This codes for CASSLGGPEAFF.

This clonotype was counted a few times. Being one base from a much bigger clone, this may be a read error. Since the CDR3 does not end with the conserved phenylalanine or tryptophan, this likely comes from a read error. The chain employs TRBV5-4 and TRBJ2-7; D unresolved. CDR1 is SGHNT and CDR2 is YYREEE in the germline V gene (reference sequence). Trimming took off 6 bases at V and 6 bases at J, with 19 bases between the two ends. The CDR3 sequence is 14 residues long. In nucleotides, the CDR3 is TGTGCCAGCAAGTCCCAGCTTTCAGATAGCGAGCAGTACTCC. Residues: CASKSQLSDSEQYS.

This clonotype has a count of ten or more. V and J are TRBV6-1 and TRBJ1-4; TRBD1 aligns across 9 bases. Germline trimming cut 7 bases from V and 7 bases from J; bases unmatched to any gene: 7. Germline V CDR1 and CDR2: MNHNS, SASEGT. The CDR3 sequence is 14 residues long. The CDR3 spells CASKLGQGSEKLFF. DNA of the CDR3: TGTGCCAGCAAGCTCGGACAGGGGAGTGAAAAACTGTTTTTT.

This clonotype was detected ten times or more. The gene calls are TRBV6-6 and TRBJ2-5; possible D gene TRBD1, 6 bases. Germline V gives CDR1 MNHNY, CDR2 SVGAGI (reference sequence). V was pared by 6 bases and J by 5 bases, with 13 bases between. This CDR3 spans 13 amino acids. CDR3 nucleotides: TGTGCCAGCAGGCAATCAGGGGACGAGACCCAGTACTTC. This sequence encodes CASRQSGDETQYF.

CDR3 coding DNA: TGTGCCAGCAGCGACCGGGACCTCTATGGCTACACCTTC. This translates into CASSDRDLYGYTF. J is TRBJ1-2 and V is TRBV7-9; D might be TRBD1 (5 bases). The CDR3 contains 13 residues. The V end was cut by 5 bases, the J end by 4 bases, with 11 bases between. CDR1 SEHNR and CDR2 FQNEAQ come from the germline V gene (reference sequence).

The chain joins TRBV19 to TRBJ1-1, with 9 bases identical to TRBD1. Germline CDR1 and CDR2: LNHDA and SQIVND (reference sequence). This CDR3 is built from 14 residues. The V segment lost 4 bases and the J segment 1 base; nucleotides outside the gene matches: 1. The CDR3 sequence is CASSRGQGNTEAFF. CDR3 nucleotides: TGTGCCAGTAGTAGGGGACAGGGGAACACTGAAGCTTTCTTT.

J is TRBJ2-3 and V is TRBV6-1; D perhaps matches TRBD1 (7 bases). Between the trimmed V and J ends, which lost 6 bases and 0 bases, there was a span of 10 bases. The CDR3 consists of 14 residues. CDR1 is MNHNS and CDR2 is SASEGT in the germline V gene. CDR3 coding DNA: TGTGCCAGCAGACAGGGGACTAGCACAGATACGCAGTATTTT. Its translation: CASRQGTSTDTQYF.

The CDR3: CASSEGSGGTLYF. Written as DNA, the CDR3 is TGTGCCAGCAGTGAGGGTAGCGGGGGGACCTTGTACTTC. This chain joins TRBV2 and TRBJ2-5, with TRBD2 identical over 10 bases. The trim removed 3 bases at V and 13 bases at J, leaving 8 bases unmatched. The CDR3 length is 13 residues. The germline CDR1 and CDR2 sequences are SNHLY and FYNNEI.